A selection of T cell receptor beta chains follows, all from one sample in a study of tumor-infiltrating lymphocytes in oesophageal squamous cell carcinoma. MiXCR, applied by TCRdb to the PCR reads, yields one record per CDR3 protein. This repertoire shows 15,000 to 20,000 distinct CDR3 sequences, around two fifths found once; its top ten account for roughly a sixth. Sequencing was done on a sample of normal esophageal tissue next to the tumor. Every receptor here comes from a female donor with esophageal squamous cell carcinoma. Each CDR3 is given with its conserved first and last residue. D genes are given only for firm matches. Not all rows give a size; the values are once, few, many and, for expanded clones, a class.

NA	TRBJ2-1	TRBV12-3/TRBV12-4	NA	TGTGCCAGCAGTTTAAGGAGCTCCTACAATGAGCAGTTCTTC	CASSLRSSYNEQFF
TRBD2	TRBJ2-3	TRBV6-1	many	TGTGCCAGCAGTGAAGCTGCGGGAGTCGGGAGTGGAAATACGCAGTATTTT	CASSEAAGVGSGNTQYF
TRBD1	TRBJ2-1	TRBV27	many	TGTGCCAGCAGTTTCTCACAGGGGCATGAGCAGTTCTTC	CASSFSQGHEQFF
TRBD2	TRBJ2-3	TRBV5-6	many	TGTGCCAGCAGCTTGTTGGGACTAGCGGACACCACAGATACGCAGTATTTT	CASSLLGLADTTDTQYF
TRBD2	TRBJ2-5	TRBV6-6	many	TGTGCCAGCAGTTACGCAACAACACCCGGGGGGGCAAATGAGCAGTACTTC	CASSYATTPGGANEQYF
NA	TRBJ2-2	TRBV7-8	NA	TGTGCCAGCAGCCTGTACCTGGGAAAGGGCGGGGAGCTGTTTTTT	CASSLYLGKGGELFF
TRBD2	TRBJ2-1	TRBV7-3	few	TGTGCCAGCAGCAAACCGGGACTAGCGAGTTACAATGAGCAGTTCTTC	CASSKPGLASYNEQFF
NA	TRBJ1-1	TRBV6-6	large	TGTGCCAGCAGTTACCCCGGGTGGGACACTGAAGCTTTCTTT	CASSYPGWDTEAFF
TRBD1	TRBJ2-3	TRBV2	NA	TGTGCCAGCAGAAAAGGGGACAGGGTGGCGGGGCTGTACAATGAGCAGTATTTT	CASRKGDRVAGLYNEQYF
TRBD2	TRBJ2-7	TRBV6-1	many	TGTGCCAGCAGTTTTACCTTAGCGGGTAACTACGAGCAGTACTTC	CASSFTLAGNYEQYF
NA	TRBJ1-6	TRBV7-2	NA	TGTGCCAGCGGCGTGGGACTGTATAATTCACCCCTCCACTTT	CASGVGLYNSPLHF
NA	TRBJ1-5	TRBV7-6	NA	TGTGCCAGCAGCCATCCAGGTCCCAATCAGCCCCAGCATTTT	CASSHPGPNQPQHF
NA	TRBJ1-1	TRBV6-1	medium-sized	TGTGCCAGCAGTGGCCCTCAGGGGGCTTTCTTT	CASSGPQGAFF
TRBD1	TRBJ2-3	TRBV12-3/TRBV12-4	NA	TGTGCCAGCAGCCCTATACAGGGGGCGGTTGATACGCAGTATTTT	CASSPIQGAVDTQYF
TRBD1	TRBJ2-7	TRBV7-6	few	TGTGCCAGCAGCACCCTAGGACAGGGCACCTACGAGCAGTACTTC	CASSTLGQGTYEQYF
TRBD2	TRBJ2-3	TRBV7-2	NA	TGTGCCAGCAGCCACGGGGTAGCGGGAATTAACACAGATACGCAGTATTTT	CASSHGVAGINTDTQYF
TRBD1	TRBJ2-5	TRBV20-1	once	TGCAGTGCTAGTTACAGGGGAATGTTGGTAGAGACCCAGTACTTC	CSASYRGMLVETQYF
NA	TRBJ2-7	TRBV3-1	NA	TGTGCCAGCAGCCGTGGGGGAAGGGGTGAGCAGTACTTC	CASSRGGRGEQYF
NA	TRBJ1-4	TRBV10-3	many	TGTGCCATCAGTGCGGGTTCCAATGAAAAACTGTTTTTT	CAISAGSNEKLFF
NA	TRBJ2-1	TRBV7-6	few	TGTGCCAGCAGCGCTGGGTCCAATGAGCAGTTCTTC	CASSAGSNEQFF
TRBD2	TRBJ2-1	TRBV7-3	NA	TGTGCCAGCAGCTTAAGTTTTTCTAGCGGCAATGAGCAGTTCTTC	CASSLSFSSGNEQFF
NA	TRBJ1-5	TRBV7-3	NA	TGTGCCAGCAGCTTAACAGGGGAACGGGGTCAGCCCCAGCATTTT	CASSLTGERGQPQHF
TRBD1	TRBJ1-2	TRBV5-4	many	TGTGCCAGCAGGCCTGGGACAGCACCTTATGGCTACACCTTC	CASRPGTAPYGYTF
NA	TRBJ2-1	TRBV7-6	NA	TGTGCCAGCGGACGGAACAATGAGCAGTTCTTC	CASGRNNEQFF
TRBD1	TRBJ1-1	TRBV6-1	NA	TGTGCCAGCAGTTACGGCAGGGGGGGATCCATGAACACTGAAGCTTTCTTT	CASSYGRGGSMNTEAFF
NA	TRBJ1-2	TRBV28	NA	TGTGCCAGCAGTTTAGGGTCACAGGGATGGTATGGCTACACCTTC	CASSLGSQGWYGYTF
NA	TRBJ1-1	TRBV7-2	NA	TGTGCCAGCAGCTTACAGAAGAACACTGAAGCTTTCTTT	CASSLQKNTEAFF
NA	TRBJ2-1	TRBV6-1	NA	TGTGCCAGCAGTATGGGGAACTCCTACAATGAGCAGTTCTTC	CASSMGNSYNEQFF
TRBD1	TRBJ2-7	TRBV27	few	TGTGCCAGCTGGGGACAGGAGAGCTCCTACGAGCAGTACTTC	CASWGQESSYEQYF
TRBD2	TRBJ2-1	TRBV28	medium-sized	TGTGCCAGCAGAACCGGGGGGTTCTACAATGAGCAGTTCTTC	CASRTGGFYNEQFF
NA	TRBJ1-2	TRBV7-8	NA	TGTGCCAGCAGCTTAGGAACAGCTAACTATGGCTACACCTTC	CASSLGTANYGYTF
TRBD2	TRBJ2-7	TRBV5-6	many	TGTGCCAGCAGCTTAGGAGCGGGAGGTATCTACGAGCAGTACTTC	CASSLGAGGIYEQYF
NA	TRBJ2-1	TRBV7-6	NA	TGTGCTAGCAGCCATGGGGCTTTCGGTGAGCAGTTCTTC	CASSHGAFGEQFF
TRBD1	TRBJ1-1	TRBV7-9	medium-sized	TGTGCCAGCAGCCACCGGGACAGGGGAATGAACACTGAAGCTTTCTTT	CASSHRDRGMNTEAFF
NA	TRBJ2-7	TRBV2	many	TGTGCCAGCAGTGAGGCAAGGTGGTACGAGCAGTACTTC	CASSEARWYEQYF
NA	TRBJ1-2	TRBV12-3/TRBV12-4	large	TGTGCCAGCAGTTTAGCAGGGGATGGCTACACCTTC	CASSLAGDGYTF
NA	TRBJ2-1	TRBV5-1	NA	TGCGCCAGCAGCTTGGGGCTTCGGGAGCAGTTCTTC	CASSLGLREQFF
NA	TRBJ2-3	TRBV5-6	many	TGTGCCAGCACCATCCGCCCGCAGTCAGATACGCAGTATTTT	CASTIRPQSDTQYF
NA	TRBJ2-3	TRBV11-3	NA	TGTGCCAGCAAATCCACAGATACGCAGTATTTT	CASKSTDTQYF
TRBD2	TRBJ2-1	TRBV11-2	few	TGTGCCAGCAGCATGACTAGCGGTAATTACAATGAGCAGTTCTTC	CASSMTSGNYNEQFF
NA	TRBJ1-5	TRBV5-1	many	TGCGCCAGCAGCTTGGCCGGGATCAGCAATCAGCCCCAGCATTTT	CASSLAGISNQPQHF
TRBD2	TRBJ2-1	TRBV5-8	NA	TGTGCCAGCAGCTCCCGGACTAGCAATGAGCAGTTCTTC	CASSSRTSNEQFF
NA	TRBJ2-7	TRBV7-2	NA	TGTGCCAGCAGCTCTCCGCGGCGCGGGGGACAGCCTACCACCTACGAGCAGTACTTC	CASSSPRRGGQPTTYEQYF
TRBD2	TRBJ2-1	TRBV5-1	few	TGCGCCAGCAGCACCCGACTAGCGGGAGAAGATTTTCTTGCCTACAATGAGCAGTTCTTC	CASSTRLAGEDFLAYNEQFF
TRBD1	TRBJ2-5	TRBV12-3/TRBV12-4	NA	TGTGCCAGCACCATACAGGGGCAAGAGACCCAGTACTTC	CASTIQGQETQYF
TRBD2	TRBJ2-1	TRBV12-3/TRBV12-4	NA	TGTGCCAGCAGACGGGCGGGGGGGGCATACAATGAGCAGTTCTTC	CASRRAGGAYNEQFF
NA	TRBJ1-6	TRBV7-6	NA	TGTGACAGCAGCCTCGGGACTAAACAAGAGACTCAGTACTTT	CDSSLGTKQETQYF